This T cell receptor beta chain came from a study of breast tumors, draining lymph nodes, adjacent tissues. The lymph nodes were axillary draining lymph nodes from breast cancer patients. Germline-derived CDR1 and CDR2 are LNHDA and SQIVND (reference sequence). V lost 3 bases, J lost 2 bases, and 20 bases lay in between. The CDR3 is made up of 17 amino acids. This clonotype was seen at least ten times. The antigen is unknown. TCRdb reprocessed the multiplex PCR reads with MiXCR, giving one entry per CDR3 protein. Here the sample spans about 230,000 distinct CDR3 sequences, around 32% being singletons. Study-level results: Data only fit, rather than demonstrated, lymph node origin of most tumor T cells. Compared with basal-like, luminal-like tumors shared significantly more repertoire with nontumor tissue.

The chain uses TRBV19 and TRBJ2-7; tentative D call: TRBD1 (5 bases). Sequenced material: axillary lymph node tissue. This TCR was recovered from a female donor with breast cancer. Some clones in this sample may be carry-over from other donors' samples. The CDR3 loop reads CASSIAKAAMGPYEQYF. As DNA, the CDR3 is TGTGCCAGTAGTATCGCTAAGGCCGCCATGGGGCCCTACGAGCAGTACTTC.